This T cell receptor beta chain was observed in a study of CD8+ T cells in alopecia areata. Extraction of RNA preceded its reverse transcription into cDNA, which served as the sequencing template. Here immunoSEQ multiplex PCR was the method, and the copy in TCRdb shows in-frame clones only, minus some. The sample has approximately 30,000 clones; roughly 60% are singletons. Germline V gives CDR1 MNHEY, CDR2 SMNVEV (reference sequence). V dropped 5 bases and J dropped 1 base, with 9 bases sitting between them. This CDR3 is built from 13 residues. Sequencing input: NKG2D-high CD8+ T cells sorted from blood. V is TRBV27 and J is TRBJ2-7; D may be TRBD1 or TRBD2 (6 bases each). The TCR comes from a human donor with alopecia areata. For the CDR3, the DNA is TGTGCCAGCAGTCCGGGGGCGTCCTACGAGCAGTACTTC. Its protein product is CASSPGASYEQYF.